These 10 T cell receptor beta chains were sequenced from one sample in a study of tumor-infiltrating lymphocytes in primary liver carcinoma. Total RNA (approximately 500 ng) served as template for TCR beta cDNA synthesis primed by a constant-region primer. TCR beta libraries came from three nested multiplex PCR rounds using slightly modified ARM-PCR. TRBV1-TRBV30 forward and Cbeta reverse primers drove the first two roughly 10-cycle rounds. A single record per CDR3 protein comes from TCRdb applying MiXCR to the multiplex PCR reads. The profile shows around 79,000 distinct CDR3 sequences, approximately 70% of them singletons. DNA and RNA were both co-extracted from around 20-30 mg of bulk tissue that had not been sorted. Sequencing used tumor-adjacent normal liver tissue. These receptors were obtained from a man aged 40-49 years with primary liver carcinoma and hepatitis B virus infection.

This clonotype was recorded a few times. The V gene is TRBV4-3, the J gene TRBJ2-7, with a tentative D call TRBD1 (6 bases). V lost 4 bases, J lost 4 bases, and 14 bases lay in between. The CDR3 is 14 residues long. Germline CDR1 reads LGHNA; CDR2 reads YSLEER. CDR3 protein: CASSPMDSTYEQYF. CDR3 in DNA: TGCGCCAGCAGCCCCATGGACAGCACTTACGAGCAGTACTTC.

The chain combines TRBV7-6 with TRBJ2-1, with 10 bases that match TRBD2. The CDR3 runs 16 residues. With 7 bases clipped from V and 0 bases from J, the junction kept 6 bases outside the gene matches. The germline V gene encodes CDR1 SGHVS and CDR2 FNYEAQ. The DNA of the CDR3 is TGTGCCAGCACCACCTTAGCGGGAGGCTCCTACAATGAGCAGTTCTTC. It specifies CASTTLAGGSYNEQFF. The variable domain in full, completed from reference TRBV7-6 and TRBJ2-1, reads GAGVSQSPRYKVTKRGQDVALRCDPISGHVSLYWYRQALGQGPEFLTYFNYEAQQDKSGLPNDRFSAERPEGSISTLTIQRTEQRDSAMYRCASTTLAGGSYNEQFFGPGTRLTVL.

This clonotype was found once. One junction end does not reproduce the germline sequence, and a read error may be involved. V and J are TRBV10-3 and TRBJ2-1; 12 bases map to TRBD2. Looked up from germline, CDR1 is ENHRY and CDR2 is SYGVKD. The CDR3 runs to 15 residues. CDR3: CAIRTSGREDNEQLF. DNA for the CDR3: TGTGCCATCAGGACTAGCGGGAGAGAAGACAATGAACAGTTGTTC.

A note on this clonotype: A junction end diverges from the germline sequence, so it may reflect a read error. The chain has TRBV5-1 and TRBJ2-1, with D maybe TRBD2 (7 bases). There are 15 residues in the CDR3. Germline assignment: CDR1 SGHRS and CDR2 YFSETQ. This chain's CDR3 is CASSDSRGGRDEQFF. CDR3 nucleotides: TGTGCCAGCAGCGATTCGAGGGGGGGCCGGGATGAGCAGTTCTTC.

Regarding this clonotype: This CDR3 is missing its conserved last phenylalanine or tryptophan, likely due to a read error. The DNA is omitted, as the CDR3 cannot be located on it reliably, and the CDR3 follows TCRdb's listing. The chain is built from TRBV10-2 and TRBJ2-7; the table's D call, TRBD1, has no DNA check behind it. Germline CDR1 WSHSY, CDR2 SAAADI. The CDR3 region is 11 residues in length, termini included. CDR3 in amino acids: CASLPAGRAVL.

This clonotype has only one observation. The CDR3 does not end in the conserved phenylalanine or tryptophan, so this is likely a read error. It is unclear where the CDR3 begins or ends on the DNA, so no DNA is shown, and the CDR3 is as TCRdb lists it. This CDR3 reads CASSLSPGTGVGGYEQCL. This chain connects TRBV5-5 to TRBJ2-1; whether TRBD1, the table's D call, matches the DNA was not checked. The CDR3 totals 18 residues, both ends included. The germline V gene has CDR1 SGHKS and CDR2 YYEKEE (reference sequence).

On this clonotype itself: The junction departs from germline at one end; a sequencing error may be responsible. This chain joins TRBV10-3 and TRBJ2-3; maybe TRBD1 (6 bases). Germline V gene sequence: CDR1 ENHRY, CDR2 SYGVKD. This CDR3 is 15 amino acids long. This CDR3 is CAISVEGGPTDTQYF. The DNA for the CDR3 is TGTGCCATCAGTGTGGAAGGGGGTCCCACAGATACACAGTATTTT.

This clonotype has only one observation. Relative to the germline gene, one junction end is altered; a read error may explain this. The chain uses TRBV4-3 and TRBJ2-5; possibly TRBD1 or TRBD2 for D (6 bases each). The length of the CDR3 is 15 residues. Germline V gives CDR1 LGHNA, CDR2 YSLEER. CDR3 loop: CASNQTRGRQETHYF. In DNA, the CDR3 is TGCGCCAGCAACCAAACGAGGGGGAGGCAAGAGACCCACTACTTC.

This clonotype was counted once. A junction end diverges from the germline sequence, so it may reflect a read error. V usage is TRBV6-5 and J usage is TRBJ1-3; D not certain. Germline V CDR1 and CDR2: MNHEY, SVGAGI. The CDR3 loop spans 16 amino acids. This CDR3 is CASNYSRSSSGNTIYF. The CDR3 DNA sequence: TGTGCCAGCAATTACTCGAGGTCGAGCTCTGGAAACACCATATATTTT.

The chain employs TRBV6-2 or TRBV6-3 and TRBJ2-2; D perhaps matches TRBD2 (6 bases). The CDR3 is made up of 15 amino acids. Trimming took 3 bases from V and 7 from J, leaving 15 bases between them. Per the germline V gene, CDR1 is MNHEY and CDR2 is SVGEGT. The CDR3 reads CASSYALARGGELFF. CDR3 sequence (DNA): TGTGCCAGCAGTTATGCGCTAGCGAGAGGCGGGGAGCTGTTTTTT.